This T cell receptor beta chain was found in a study of brain T cells in children with intractable seizures. With regard to this clone: Its antigen is unidentified.

Study-wide results and caveats: Pre- and post-surgery blood differed in depth, so pre-surgery absences may be undersampling.

Time point denoted: blood from clinic visit 5 months post-surgery; TSC patient then seizure free. Before surgery, patients took at least one anti-epileptic drug. This table comes from immunoSEQ multiplex PCR, and its TCRdb copy is limited to in-frame clones, with some not included. The sample shows about 350,000 clones, about 93% of them seen only once. Germline CDR1 and CDR2: SGHDT and YYEEEE. V shed 4 bases and J 7 bases; nucleotides not matched to a gene: 10. This CDR3 is 14 amino acids long. Sequenced material: peripheral blood, taken roughly 5 months after surgery. The TCR originated in a boy younger than two with tuberous sclerosis and intractable seizures. The chain has TRBV5-6 and TRBJ1-2, with 7 bases matching TRBD1. The CDR3, as DNA: TGTGCCAGCAGCCAAGGACAGGTTGGGGGTGGCTACACCTTC. Amino acids: CASSQGQVGGGYTF.